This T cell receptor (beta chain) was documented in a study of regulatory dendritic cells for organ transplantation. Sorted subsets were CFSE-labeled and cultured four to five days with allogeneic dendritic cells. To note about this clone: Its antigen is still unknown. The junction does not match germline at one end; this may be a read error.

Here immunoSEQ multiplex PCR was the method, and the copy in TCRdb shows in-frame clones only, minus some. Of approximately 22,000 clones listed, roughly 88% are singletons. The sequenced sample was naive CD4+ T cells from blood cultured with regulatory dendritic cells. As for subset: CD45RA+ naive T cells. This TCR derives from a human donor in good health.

The CDR3 bases are TGTGCCAACTCACCATACCGGGAATCGGCCACCATATATTTT. Its translation is CANSPYRESATIYF. This chain uses TRBV18 with TRBJ1-3; no clear D gene. Germline CDR1 and CDR2: KGHSH and LQKENI. The CDR3 covers 14 residues. Complete variable domain (other parts from reference TRBV18 and TRBJ1-3): NAGVMQNPRHLVRRRGQEARLRCSPMKGHSHVYWYRQLPEEGLKFMVYLQKENIIDESGMPKERFSAEFPKEGPSILRIQQVVRGDSAAYFCANSPYRESATIYFGEGSWLTVV.